The T cell receptor (beta chain) under discussion was sequenced for a study of T cells after yellow fever vaccination. The overall study: Any fraction with a low cell number was prepared using SMART-Seq v4 Ultra Low Input. Overall study results and limits: FACS-sorted repertoires might harbor abundant contaminating clonotypes from the bulk population.

This clonotype was recorded many times. Its antigen remains unknown. Template switching by 5'RACE produced TCR cDNA, adding a universal primer site and UMIs. TCRdb re-called the 5' RACE reads through MiXCR, storing one row per CDR3 protein. The table records 100,000 to 150,000 distinct CDR3 sequences, around 7.2% of them present only once. The CDR3 is made up of 16 amino acids. The J segment lost 5 bases and the V segment lost 1 base, leaving 5 bases of the junction unmatched. Germline V lookup: CDR1 SGHVS, CDR2 FNYEAQ. The sequence was obtained from a man between 18 and 35 years old who received the YFV17D yellow fever vaccine. The sample here was CD4+ T cells sorted from PBMCs, taken 45 days after the first yellow fever vaccination. The chain employs TRBV7-6 and TRBJ2-2, with 9 bases that match TRBD2. The DNA for the CDR3 is TGTGCCAGCAGCTTAGAAGCGGGGGGAGGAACCGGGGAGCTGTTTTTT. It codes for CASSLEAGGGTGELFF.